This T cell receptor beta chain appears in the sequencing data of a study of blood T cell repertoires in COVID-19. This CDR3 has 15 residues. V lost 1 base and J lost 2, with 11 bases in between. The germline V gene has CDR1 LNHDA and CDR2 SQIVND (reference sequence). Some clones are missing from TCRdb's copy, which holds only in-frame ones; the method was immunoSEQ multiplex PCR. The data show under 200,000 clones, with around 88% seen just once and around 3.6% held by the top ten. The TCR sequence derives from a woman aged 45-59 years in a cohort exposed to, infected with or recovered from COVID-19 (not recorded which). The specimen sequenced was PBMCs or T cells enriched from blood (not recorded which). The J gene is TRBJ1-1, the V gene TRBV19; tentatively, D is TRBD1 (5 bases). The CDR3 sequence: CASSIGVQGNTEAFF. The CDR3 DNA reads TGTGCCAGTAGTATAGGGGTTCAGGGAAACACTGAAGCTTTCTTT.